This T cell receptor beta chain was documented in a study of shared clonotypes between healthy human individuals. On this clone: Its matching antigen is unknown.

Notes on the study in general: Larger estimated richness was generally recorded for naive subsets relative to memory subsets.

Clones were sequenced by immunoSEQ multiplex PCR, and TCRdb holds only the in-frame ones, with some missing. The sample contains hundreds of thousands of clones, around 72% of which appear only once. Sequenced: memory CD4+ T cells sorted from blood. Regarding subset: CD45RA-negative fraction. The sequence derives from a woman aged 30 to 39 in good health.

The CDR3 sequence: CATSRALGKNYGYTF. The CDR3, as DNA: TGTGCCACCAGCAGAGCCCTAGGGAAAAACTATGGCTACACCTTC. The chain couples TRBV15 to TRBJ1-2; the D is unclear. V was cut by 1 base and J by 2 bases, with 11 bases left in between. Germline V lookup: CDR1 LNHNV, CDR2 YYDKDF (reference sequence). The CDR3 is made up of 15 amino acids.